These T cell receptor beta chains were read from a single sample in a study of beta chain features in type 1 diabetes. The data were produced by immunoSEQ multiplex PCR, yet TCRdb's version contains in-frame clones alone and is incomplete. Among about 23,000 clones, roughly 56% were seen once, and the ten largest hold roughly 0.35%. Sequencing input: stem cell memory CD4+ T cells from blood. These receptors were obtained from a young man with type 1 diabetes. Both conserved end residues are part of each CDR3. D genes are given only for firm matches. Size is stated for part of the rows, as once, few or many counts, or as a class when the clone is expanded.

J gene,V gene,D gene,clone size,CDR3 DNA,CDR3 protein
TRBJ2-4,TRBV4-3,.,few,TGCGCCAGCAGCCAAGAGTACAGGCTCAAAAACATTCAGTACTTC,CASSQEYRLKNIQYF
TRBJ2-3,TRBV4-2,.,few,TGTGCCAGCAGCCAAGAACAGCATAGCACAGATACGCAGTATTTT,CASSQEQHSTDTQYF
TRBJ1-2,TRBV27,.,.,TGTGCCAGCAGTCAGACAGATGGTGGCTACACCTTC,CASSQTDGGYTF
TRBJ1-6,TRBV7-2,TRBD1,.,TGTGCCAGCAGCTCACAGGGGCGGGATTCACCCCTCCACTTT,CASSSQGRDSPLHF
TRBJ2-5,TRBV5-4,.,.,TGTGCCAGCAGCTTGGATCAGGCGAGACAACAAGAGACCCAGTACTTC,CASSLDQARQQETQYF
TRBJ1-2,TRBV28,.,.,TGTGCCAGCAGTCCCGTCCCGGACTCTCTGGGATATGGCTACACCTTC,CASSPVPDSLGYGYTF
TRBJ2-4,TRBV5-1,.,.,TGCGCCAGCAGCGTGGTACTAGCCAAAAACATTCAGTACTTC,CASSVVLAKNIQYF
TRBJ2-5,TRBV5-1,TRBD2,.,TGCGCCAGCAGCTTTAGCGGGGGGGACGAGACCCAGTACTTC,CASSFSGGDETQYF
TRBJ2-7,TRBV7-9,.,.,TGTGCCAGCAGCTTAGCAAGAGTCGTAGAGCAGTACTTC,CASSLARVVEQYF
TRBJ2-3,TRBV5-1,TRBD2,.,TGCGCCAGCACCCAGGGATTTAGCGGGGGCCTAACAGATACGCAGTATTTT,CASTQGFSGGLTDTQYF
TRBJ2-3,TRBV4-3,TRBD1,.,TGCGCCAGCAGCCGGGACAGGCGTCCGTGGGGGACAGATACGCAGTATTTT,CASSRDRRPWGTDTQYF
TRBJ2-5,TRBV5-1,.,few,TGCGCCAGCAGCTTGGCCCAGATCGGGGGACAAGAGACCCAGTACTTC,CASSLAQIGGQETQYF
TRBJ1-5,TRBV29-1,.,few,TGCAGCGTTGAAGATCGAGGTCAGCCCCAGCATTTT,CSVEDRGQPQHF
TRBJ1-6,TRBV7-9,TRBD1,.,TGTGCCAGCAGCTTAGCCCCGGGACAGAAAAGCTCCTATAATTCACCCCTCCACTTT,CASSLAPGQKSSYNSPLHF
TRBJ1-5,TRBV28,TRBD1,.,TGTGCCAGCAGTTTTATAGGGGGCGCGAACGGTCAGCCCCAGCATTTT,CASSFIGGANGQPQHF
TRBJ2-5,TRBV7-2,TRBD2,few,TGTGCCAGCAGGGGAGCTAGCGGGGAGACCCAGTACTTC,CASRGASGETQYF
TRBJ2-5,TRBV10-3,.,few,TGTGCCATCAGCAAAACATCTGCATTGTCCTCCCAAGAGACCCAGTACTTC,CAISKTSALSSQETQYF
TRBJ2-7,TRBV5-4,TRBD1,.,TGTGCCAGCAGCCGGGACAGTTCCTTCCTGTACGAGCGGTACTTC,CASSRDSSFLYERYF
TRBJ1-2,TRBV28,.,.,TGTGCCAGCAGGGCCCGGAGGGCCGAGTGGGCTAACTATGGCTACACCTTC,CASRARRAEWANYGYTF
TRBJ2-1,TRBV6-1,.,few,TGTGCCAGCAGCGAAGGGCGGGACCGATGGGGCAATGAGCAGTTCTTC,CASSEGRDRWGNEQFF
TRBJ2-1,TRBV2,.,.,TGTGCCAGCAGTCCACCTTGGGGGGGGCAAGACAATGAGCAGTTCTTC,CASSPPWGGQDNEQFF
TRBJ2-5,TRBV5-1,.,.,TGCGCCAGCAGCAAGACAGATCAAGAGACCCAGTACTTC,CASSKTDQETQYF
TRBJ2-6,TRBV6-1,.,.,TGTGCCAGCAGACAGGGTTCCTCTGGGGCCAACGTCCTGACTTTC,CASRQGSSGANVLTF
TRBJ1-1,TRBV12-5,.,once,TGTGCTAGTGGTACAGGGCTGAGCACTGAAGCTTTCTTT,CASGTGLSTEAFF
TRBJ1-1,TRBV2,.,.,TGTGCCAGCAAGATAGAAAAATTGAACACTGAAGCTTTCTTT,CASKIEKLNTEAFF
TRBJ2-1,TRBV7-9,TRBD2,.,TGTGCCAGCAGCCCACGAGCCGGGACTAGCGGGGGCAATTACAATGAGCAGTTCTTC,CASSPRAGTSGGNYNEQFF
TRBJ1-3,TRBV28,.,.,TGTGCCAGCAGCCCCGTGCCACTAAGGAACACCATATATTTT,CASSPVPLRNTIYF
TRBJ1-2,TRBV18,.,.,TGTGCCAGCTCACCGCTACAGGGCGTTACCTATGGCTACACCTTC,CASSPLQGVTYGYTF
TRBJ1-3,TRBV28,.,.,TGTGCCAGTCGCCAGGGGCGAAACACCATATATTTT,CASRQGRNTIYF
TRBJ2-5,TRBV28,TRBD1,few,TGTGCCAGCAGTTCTGGAGCAGGGGGTGCGGGGACCCAGTACTTC,CASSSGAGGAGTQYF
TRBJ2-1,TRBV18,TRBD2,.,TGTGCCAGCTCACCGAACTCCGGGACTACCAACAATGAGCAGTTCTTC,CASSPNSGTTNNEQFF
TRBJ2-1,TRBV30,TRBD2,.,TGTGCCTGGAGCCTTAGCGGGATTACGGAATTCTTC,CAWSLSGITEFF
TRBJ2-5,TRBV28,TRBD1,.,TGTGCCAGCAGTTCCCCCGGGACAGCAAAAGAGACCCAGTACTTC,CASSSPGTAKETQYF
TRBJ1-5,TRBV30,TRBD1,few,TGTGCCTGGAGTGAGGACAGGGGCACTCAGCCCCAGCATTTT,CAWSEDRGTQPQHF
TRBJ2-3,TRBV7-9,.,few,TGTGCCAGCAGCTTACTTGGAGAAGATACGCAGTATTTT,CASSLLGEDTQYF
TRBJ1-2,TRBV28,.,once,TGTGCCAGCAGCTCTTTGTATGGCTACACCTTC,CASSSLYGYTF
TRBJ2-7,TRBV19,.,few,TGTGCCAGTAGTACCCCCGGGGTGCAGCACGAGCAGTACTTC,CASSTPGVQHEQYF
TRBJ1-2,TRBV30,.,.,TGTGCCTGGAGTAGGGGAGGGAGCAACTATGGCTACACCTTC,CAWSRGGSNYGYTF
TRBJ2-7,TRBV28,.,.,TGTGCCACCCGGACGGGGGCCTACGAGCAGTACTTC,CATRTGAYEQYF
TRBJ2-7,TRBV9,TRBD2,.,TGTGCCAGCAGCGAACGGGACTACTCCTACGAGCAGTACTTC,CASSERDYSYEQYF
TRBJ2-5,TRBV7-9,.,.,TGTGCCAGCAGCTTAGAACTATCCTTGTTGTCCCAGTACTTC,CASSLELSLLSQYF
TRBJ2-3,TRBV19,TRBD2,.,TGTGCCAGTAGGCGGGGGAGTACCACAGATACGCAGTATTTT,CASRRGSTTDTQYF
TRBJ1-2,TRBV7-2,.,few,TGTGCCAGCAGCTTAGATCCGGGTCTCTATGGCTACACCTTC,CASSLDPGLYGYTF
TRBJ2-2,TRBV19,TRBD1,.,TGTGCCAGTAGTATTACTAGGACAGGGGTTCCCGGGGAGCTGTTTTTT,CASSITRTGVPGELFF
TRBJ1-2,TRBV18,.,.,TGTGCCAGCTCACCACCGAACGGGATAGCTAACTATGGCTACACCTTC,CASSPPNGIANYGYTF
TRBJ2-7,TRBV2,.,.,TGTGCCAGCACCCGATTGTCTGTGACAACCACCTACGAGCAGTACTTC,CASTRLSVTTTYEQYF
TRBJ1-1,TRBV28,TRBD1,.,TGTGCCAGCAGTCCGGACAGGGCCCCGAACACTGAAGCTTTCTTT,CASSPDRAPNTEAFF
TRBJ1-5,TRBV6-6,.,once,TGTGCCAGCAAAGGGGCCGGCAATCAGCCCCAGCATTTT,CASKGAGNQPQHF
TRBJ2-3,TRBV10-3,TRBD2,.,TGTGCCATCAGCCTAGCGGGGGCAACAGATACGCAGTATTTT,CAISLAGATDTQYF
TRBJ2-7,TRBV5-1,TRBD1,.,TGCGCCAGCAGTTATCGGACAGGCCGCACCTACGAGCAGTACTTC,CASSYRTGRTYEQYF
TRBJ1-6,TRBV7-2,.,few,TGTGCCAGCCGGGCGGGGGGCGATAATTCACCCCTCCACTTT,CASRAGGDNSPLHF